This entry features one T cell receptor (beta chain) sequence. No cognate antigen has been identified for it. It has no much larger one-base neighbor in the sample; base qualities were not kept. These data belong to a study of blood T cell repertoires in COVID-19 (dated by TCRdb to about 2020). At the level of the whole study: The collaborator samples originated in the United States, Italy and Spain and spanned the acute and convalescent phases of COVID-19. The prospective study material was composed of cDNA or gDNA derived from T cells, B-cell-depleted T cells, or PBMCs. The dataset comprised deeply sampled blood TCRbeta repertoires from subjects exposed to, actively infected with, or recovered from COVID-19. The repertoires were made available in a free public database intended to serve as a resource for research on the immune response to SARS-CoV-2. The samples were drawn from two sources: the first 160 participants of the ongoing ImmuneRACE study, and fewer than 1,500 subjects contributed by 6 global collaborators. Sample metadata almost always included a de-identified subject ID, COVID-19 status, age in years and sex. HLA class I and class II types, where available, came from metadata supplied by the sample provider rather than from assay-based typing.

For CDR1 and CDR2, the germline V gene (reference sequence) lists WNHNN and SYGVQD. V and J lose 3 bases and 4 bases, and a span of 12 bases separates them. The CDR3 spans 15 residues, from the cysteine through the phenylalanine. Just CDR3 DNA is preserved here, 45 bases in frame from base 1. TCRbeta CDR3 regions were amplified from genomic DNA using the immunoSEQ Assay, a bias-controlled multiplex PCR. From the authors' description of their analysis: The number of nucleated cells in each sample was estimated by amplification of reference gene primers within the assay. Sequence reads were collapsed and filtered to measure the absolute abundance of every unique TCRbeta CDR3 rearrangement. For each sample, productive Simpson clonality was calculated as the square root of Simpson's diversity index over productive rearrangements. This immuneACCESS table, as held by TCRdb, lists in-frame sequences with V and J called but not all clones. Of the missing ones, under half trace to an unresolved V gene in checked studies; the others have no known cause. V, J and clone size reflect that table, while D and trimming were determined from the DNA. In this sample the table shows under 300,000 clones, nearly 90% of which occur a single time. The ten largest clonotypes hold 2.1% of the sample.

Overall results and qualifications from the work: How much clinical and demographic metadata was included differed by source and by participant, and the metadata was provided uncurated.

One collaborating source in Seattle enrolled patients while the patients were actively infected and followed the patients over time throughout the course of disease. Each collaborating institution followed its own protocols to collect whole blood in K2EDTA tubes. For TCRbeta analysis, collaborators shipped samples in one of three forms: frozen whole blood, isolated PBMCs, or DNA extracted from either of those sample types. This receptor was taken from a woman aged 55-69 years with COVID-19, enrolled during active disease. Sequences were obtained from peripheral blood. This chain is built from TRBV10-1 and TRBJ2-2, with TRBD2 tentatively as D gene (5 bases match). The CDR3 sequence is CASSEKEVATGELFF. In nucleotide form, the sequence is TGCGCCAGCAGTGAAAAGGAGGTGGCCACCGGGGAGCTGTTTTTT.